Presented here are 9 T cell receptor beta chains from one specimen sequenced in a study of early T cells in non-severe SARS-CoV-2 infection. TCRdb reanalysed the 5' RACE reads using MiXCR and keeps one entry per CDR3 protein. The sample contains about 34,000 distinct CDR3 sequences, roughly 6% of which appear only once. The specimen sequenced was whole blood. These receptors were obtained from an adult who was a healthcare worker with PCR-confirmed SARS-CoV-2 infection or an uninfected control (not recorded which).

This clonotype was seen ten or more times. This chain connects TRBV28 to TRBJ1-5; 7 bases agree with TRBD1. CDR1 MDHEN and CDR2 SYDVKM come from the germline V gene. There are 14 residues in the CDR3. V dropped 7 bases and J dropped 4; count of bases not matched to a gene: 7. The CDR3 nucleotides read TGTGCCAGCACCGACGAGGGACAGAATCAGCCCCAGCATTTT. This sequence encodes CASTDEGQNQPQHF.

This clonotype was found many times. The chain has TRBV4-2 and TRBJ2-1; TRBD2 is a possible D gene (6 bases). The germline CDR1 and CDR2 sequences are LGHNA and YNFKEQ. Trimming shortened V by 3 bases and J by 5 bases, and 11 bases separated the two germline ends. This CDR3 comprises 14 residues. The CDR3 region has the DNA TGTGCCAGCAGCCACTATAGGGAGGACAATGAGCAGTTCTTC. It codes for CASSHYREDNEQFF.

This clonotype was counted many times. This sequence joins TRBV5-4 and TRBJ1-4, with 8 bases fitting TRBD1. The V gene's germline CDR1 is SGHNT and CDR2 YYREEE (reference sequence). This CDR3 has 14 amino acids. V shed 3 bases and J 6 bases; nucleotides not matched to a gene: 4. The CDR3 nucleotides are TGTGCCAGCAGCTCTACGGGACAGGATGAAAAACTGTTTTTT. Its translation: CASSSTGQDEKLFF.

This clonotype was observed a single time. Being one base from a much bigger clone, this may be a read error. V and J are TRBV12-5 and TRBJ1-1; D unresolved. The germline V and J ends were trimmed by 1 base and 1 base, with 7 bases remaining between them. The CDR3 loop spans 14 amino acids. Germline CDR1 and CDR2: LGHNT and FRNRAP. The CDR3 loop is CASGLGKGNTEAFF. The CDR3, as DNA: TGTGCTAGTGGTTTGGGTAAGGGGAACACTGAAGCTTTCTTT.

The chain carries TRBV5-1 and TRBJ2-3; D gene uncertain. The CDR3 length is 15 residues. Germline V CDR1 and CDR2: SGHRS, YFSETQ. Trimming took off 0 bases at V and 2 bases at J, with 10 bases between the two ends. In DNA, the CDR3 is TGCGCCAGCAGCTTGGATGACCTAAACACAGATACGCAGTATTTT. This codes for CASSLDDLNTDTQYF. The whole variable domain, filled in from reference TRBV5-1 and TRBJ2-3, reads KAGVTQTPRYLIKTRGQQVTLSCSPISGHRSVSWYQQTPGQGLQFLFEYFSETQRNKGNFPGRFSGRQFSNSRSEMNVSTLELGDSALYLCASSLDDLNTDTQYFGPGTRLTVL.

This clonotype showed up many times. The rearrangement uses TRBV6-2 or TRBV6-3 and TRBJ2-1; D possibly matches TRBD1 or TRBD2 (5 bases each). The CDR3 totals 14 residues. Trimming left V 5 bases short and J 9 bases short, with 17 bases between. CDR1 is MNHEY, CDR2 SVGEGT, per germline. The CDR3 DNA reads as TGTGCCAGCAGTCCACGGGGCGGTAGCTTTGAGCAGTTCTTC. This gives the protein CASSPRGGSFEQFF.

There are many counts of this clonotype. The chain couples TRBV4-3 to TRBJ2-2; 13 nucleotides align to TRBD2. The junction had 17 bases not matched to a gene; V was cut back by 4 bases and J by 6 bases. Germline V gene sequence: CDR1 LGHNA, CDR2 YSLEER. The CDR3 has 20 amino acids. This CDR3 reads CASSRLPVLAGGRYPGELFF. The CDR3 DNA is TGCGCCAGCAGCCGCCTACCGGTACTAGCGGGGGGGCGGTATCCCGGGGAGCTGTTTTTT.

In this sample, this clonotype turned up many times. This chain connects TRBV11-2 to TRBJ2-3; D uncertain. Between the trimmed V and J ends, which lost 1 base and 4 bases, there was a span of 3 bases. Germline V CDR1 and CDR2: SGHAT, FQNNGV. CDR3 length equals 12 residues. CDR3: CASSLGPDTQYF. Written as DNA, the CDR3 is TGTGCCAGCAGCTTAGGTCCAGATACGCAGTATTTT.

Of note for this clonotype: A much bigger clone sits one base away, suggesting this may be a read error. The CDR3 DNA is TGTGCCAGCGGTATTCGAAAGACATCGGATGCAACTAATGAAAAACTGTTTTTT. Protein sequence: CASGIRKTSDATNEKLFF. This rearrangement joins TRBV12-3 or TRBV12-4 to TRBJ1-4; no clear D. Trimming cost V 8 bases and J 0 bases, with 22 bases left between them. This CDR3 is 18 amino acids long.